The sequence of this T cell receptor beta chain was determined in a study of identical twins. Whole-study results and caveats: In monozygotic twins, models underestimated the sharing of out-of-frame TCR alpha.

MiXCR, run by TCRdb on the 5' RACE reads, gives a single entry per CDR3 protein. The repertoire consists of 350,000 to 500,000 distinct CDR3 sequences, with approximately 17% occurring once and the leading ten covering approximately 12%. Note on this clonotype: Its antigen is as yet unknown.

The trim removed 8 bases at V and 3 bases at J, leaving 10 bases unmatched. The CDR3 runs to 16 residues. The germline V gene encodes CDR1 SGHAT and CDR2 FQDESV (reference sequence). This sequence was found in a man in his forties or fifties in good health. Source material: naive T cells sorted from blood. The chain recombines TRBV11-1 with TRBJ2-7, with 13 bases fitting TRBD2. CDR3 protein: CASRYGLAGVFYEQYF. CDR3 sequence (DNA): TGTGCCAGCCGTTACGGACTAGCGGGGGTCTTCTACGAGCAGTACTTC.